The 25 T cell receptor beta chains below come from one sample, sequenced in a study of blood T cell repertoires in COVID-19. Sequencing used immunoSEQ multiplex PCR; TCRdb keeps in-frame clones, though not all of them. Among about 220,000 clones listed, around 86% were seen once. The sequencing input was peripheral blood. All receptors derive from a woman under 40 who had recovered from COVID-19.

The CDR3 sequence: CASSPSGGSYEQYF. Here the CDR3 DNA reads TGTGCCAGCAGCCCGAGCGGGGGCTCGTACGAGCAGTACTTC. V is TRBV7-3 and J is TRBJ2-7, with TRBD2 matching 8 bases. Germline V lookup: CDR1 SGHTA, CDR2 FQGTGA. The length of the CDR3 is 14 residues. J lost 4 bases, V lost 5 bases, and 7 bases had no gene match.

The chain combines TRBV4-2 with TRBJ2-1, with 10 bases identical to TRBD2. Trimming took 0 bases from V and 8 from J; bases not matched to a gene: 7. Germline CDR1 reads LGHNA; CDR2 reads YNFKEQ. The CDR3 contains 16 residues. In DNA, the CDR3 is TGTGCCAGCAGCCAAGAACCTAGCGGGGGCCATTATGAGCAGTTCTTC. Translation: CASSQEPSGGHYEQFF.

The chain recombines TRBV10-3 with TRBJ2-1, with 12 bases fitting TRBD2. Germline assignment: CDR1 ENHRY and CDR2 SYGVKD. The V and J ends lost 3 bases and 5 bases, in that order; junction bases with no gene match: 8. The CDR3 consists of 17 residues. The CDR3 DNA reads TGTGCCATCAGTGACACTCGACTAGCGGGGGTCCACAATGAGCAGTTCTTC. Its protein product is CAISDTRLAGVHNEQFF.

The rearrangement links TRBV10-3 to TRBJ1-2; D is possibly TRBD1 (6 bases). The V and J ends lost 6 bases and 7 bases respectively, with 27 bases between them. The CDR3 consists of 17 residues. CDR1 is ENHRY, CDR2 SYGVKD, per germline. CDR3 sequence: CAISLLQGQAQMGGYTF. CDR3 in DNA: TGTGCCATCAGCTTACTACAGGGCCAGGCACAAATGGGTGGCTACACCTTC.

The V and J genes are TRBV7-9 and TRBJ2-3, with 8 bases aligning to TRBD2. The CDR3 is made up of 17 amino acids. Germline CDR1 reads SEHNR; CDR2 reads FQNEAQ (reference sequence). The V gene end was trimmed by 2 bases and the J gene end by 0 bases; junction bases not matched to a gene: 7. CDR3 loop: CASSLRSGGPSTDTQYF. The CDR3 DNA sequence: TGTGCCAGCAGCTTACGGAGCGGGGGACCTAGCACAGATACGCAGTATTTT. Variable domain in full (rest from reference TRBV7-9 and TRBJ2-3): DTGVSQNPRHKITKRGQNVTFRCDPISEHNRLYWYRQTLGQGPEFLTYFQNEAQLEKSRLLSDRFSAERPKGSFSTLEIQRTEQGDSAMYLCASSLRSGGPSTDTQYFGPGTRLTVL.

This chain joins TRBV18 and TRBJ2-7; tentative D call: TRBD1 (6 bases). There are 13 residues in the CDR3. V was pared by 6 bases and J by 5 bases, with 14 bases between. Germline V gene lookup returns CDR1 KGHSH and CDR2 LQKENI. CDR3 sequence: CASSHSQGDEQYF. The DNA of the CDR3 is TGTGCCAGCTCTCACTCACAGGGTGACGAGCAGTACTTC.

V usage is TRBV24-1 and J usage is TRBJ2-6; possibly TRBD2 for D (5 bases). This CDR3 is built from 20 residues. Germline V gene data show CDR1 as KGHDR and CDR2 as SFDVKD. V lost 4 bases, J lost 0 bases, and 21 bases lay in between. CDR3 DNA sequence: TGTGCCACCAGTGAAGAAGGGTCCCGGGGTCCTGGCTCTGGGGCCAACGTCCTGACTTTC. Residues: CATSEEGSRGPGSGANVLTF.

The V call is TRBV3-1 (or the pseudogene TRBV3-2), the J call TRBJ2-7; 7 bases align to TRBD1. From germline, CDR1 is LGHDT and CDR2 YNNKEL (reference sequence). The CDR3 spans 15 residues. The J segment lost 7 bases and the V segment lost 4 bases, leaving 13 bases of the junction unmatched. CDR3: CASSRSQGVGAEQYF. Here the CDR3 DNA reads TGTGCCAGCAGCCGGTCCCAGGGGGTGGGTGCTGAGCAGTACTTC.

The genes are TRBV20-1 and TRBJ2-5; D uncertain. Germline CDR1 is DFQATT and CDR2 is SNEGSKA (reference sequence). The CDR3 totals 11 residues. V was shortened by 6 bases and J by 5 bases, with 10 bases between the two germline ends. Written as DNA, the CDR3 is TGCAGTGCCGGAGATGTCGAGACCCAGTACTTC. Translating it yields CSAGDVETQYF.

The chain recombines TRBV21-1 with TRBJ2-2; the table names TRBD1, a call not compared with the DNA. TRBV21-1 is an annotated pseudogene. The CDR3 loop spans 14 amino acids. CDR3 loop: CASLGTYNTGELFF. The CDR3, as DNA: TGTGCCAGCCTCGGGACATATAACACCGGGGAGCTGTTTTTT.

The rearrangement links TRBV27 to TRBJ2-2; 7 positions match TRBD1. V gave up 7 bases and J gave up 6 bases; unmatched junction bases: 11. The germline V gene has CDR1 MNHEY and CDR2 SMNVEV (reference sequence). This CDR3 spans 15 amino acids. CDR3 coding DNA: TGTGCCAGCAACTGGGGACAGCCTGGGGCCGGGGAGCTGTTTTTT. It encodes CASNWGQPGAGELFF.

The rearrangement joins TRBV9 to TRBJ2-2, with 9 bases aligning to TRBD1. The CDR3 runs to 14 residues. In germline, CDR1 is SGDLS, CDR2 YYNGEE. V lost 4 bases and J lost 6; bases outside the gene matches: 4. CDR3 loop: CASSLTGGPGELFF. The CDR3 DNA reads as TGTGCCAGCAGCCTAACAGGGGGCCCCGGGGAGCTGTTTTTT.

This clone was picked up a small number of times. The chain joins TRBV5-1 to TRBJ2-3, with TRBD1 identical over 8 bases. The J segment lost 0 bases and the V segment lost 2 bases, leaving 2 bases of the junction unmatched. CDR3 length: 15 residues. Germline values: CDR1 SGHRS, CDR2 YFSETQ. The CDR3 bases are TGCGCCAGCAGCTTTCAGGGGGCTAGCACAGATACGCAGTATTTT. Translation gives CASSFQGASTDTQYF. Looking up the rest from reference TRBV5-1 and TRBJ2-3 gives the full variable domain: KAGVTQTPRYLIKTRGQQVTLSCSPISGHRSVSWYQQTPGQGLQFLFEYFSETQRNKGNFPGRFSGRQFSNSRSEMNVSTLELGDSALYLCASSFQGASTDTQYFGPGTRLTVL.

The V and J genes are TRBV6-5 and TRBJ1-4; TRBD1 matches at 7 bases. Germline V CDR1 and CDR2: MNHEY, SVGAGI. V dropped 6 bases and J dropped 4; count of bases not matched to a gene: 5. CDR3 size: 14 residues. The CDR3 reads CASRDRDSNEKLFF. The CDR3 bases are TGTGCCAGCAGAGACCGGGACAGTAATGAAAAACTGTTTTTT.

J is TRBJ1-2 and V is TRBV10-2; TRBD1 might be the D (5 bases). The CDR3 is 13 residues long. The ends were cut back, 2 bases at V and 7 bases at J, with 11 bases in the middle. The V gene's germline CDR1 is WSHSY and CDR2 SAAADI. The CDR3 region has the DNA TGCGCCAGCAGTGAGGGGGCGCCCGGTGGCTACACCTTC. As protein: CASSEGAPGGYTF.

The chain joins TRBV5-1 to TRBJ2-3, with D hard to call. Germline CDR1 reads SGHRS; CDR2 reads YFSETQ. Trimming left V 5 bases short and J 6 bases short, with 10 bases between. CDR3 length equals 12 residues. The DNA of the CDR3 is TGCGCCAGCAGTAAAGCCTTTGATACGCAGTATTTT. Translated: CASSKAFDTQYF.

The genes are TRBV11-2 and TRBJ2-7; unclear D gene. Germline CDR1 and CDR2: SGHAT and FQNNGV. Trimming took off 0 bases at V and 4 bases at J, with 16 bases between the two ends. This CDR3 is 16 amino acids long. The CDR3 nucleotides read TGTGCCAGCAGCTTAGATTTAGGCAGGATTATATACGAGCAGTACTTC. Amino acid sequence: CASSLDLGRIIYEQYF.

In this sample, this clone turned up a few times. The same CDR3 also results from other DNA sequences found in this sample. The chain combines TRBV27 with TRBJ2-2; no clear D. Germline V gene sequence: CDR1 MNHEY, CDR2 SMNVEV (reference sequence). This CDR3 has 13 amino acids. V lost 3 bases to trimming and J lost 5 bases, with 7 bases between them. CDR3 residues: CASSFTRTGELFF. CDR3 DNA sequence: TGTGCCAGCAGTTTTACGCGGACCGGGGAGCTGTTTTTT.

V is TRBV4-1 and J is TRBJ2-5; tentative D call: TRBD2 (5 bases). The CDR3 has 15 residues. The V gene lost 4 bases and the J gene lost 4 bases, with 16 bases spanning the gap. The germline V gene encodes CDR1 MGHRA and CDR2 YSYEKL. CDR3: CASSLWGALGETQYF. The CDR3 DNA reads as TGCGCCAGCAGCCTCTGGGGAGCGCTAGGAGAGACCCAGTACTTC.

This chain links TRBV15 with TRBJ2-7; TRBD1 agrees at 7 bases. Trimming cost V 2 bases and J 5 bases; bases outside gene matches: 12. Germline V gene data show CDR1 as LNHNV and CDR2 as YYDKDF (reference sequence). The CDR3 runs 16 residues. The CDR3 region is CATSRLTLGQGDEQYF. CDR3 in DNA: TGTGCCACCAGCAGACTTACCCTCGGGCAGGGGGACGAGCAGTACTTC.

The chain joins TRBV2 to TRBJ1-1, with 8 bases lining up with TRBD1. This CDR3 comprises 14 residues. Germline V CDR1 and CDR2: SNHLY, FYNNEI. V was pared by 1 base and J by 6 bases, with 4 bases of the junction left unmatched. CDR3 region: CASSEETGVAEAFF. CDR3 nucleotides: TGTGCCAGCAGTGAAGAGACAGGGGTTGCTGAAGCTTTCTTT. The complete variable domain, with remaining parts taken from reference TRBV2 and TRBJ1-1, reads EPEVTQTPSHQVTQMGQEVILRCVPISNHLYFYWYRQILGQKVEFLVSFYNNEISEKSEIFDDQFSVERPDGSNFTLKIRSTKLEDSAMYFCASSEETGVAEAFFGQGTRLTVV.

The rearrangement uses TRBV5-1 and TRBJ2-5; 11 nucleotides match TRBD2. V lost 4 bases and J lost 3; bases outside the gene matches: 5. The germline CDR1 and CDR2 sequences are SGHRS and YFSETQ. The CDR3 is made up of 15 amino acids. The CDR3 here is CASSLTSGVEETQYF. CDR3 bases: TGCGCCAGCAGCCTGACTAGCGGGGTCGAAGAGACCCAGTACTTC.

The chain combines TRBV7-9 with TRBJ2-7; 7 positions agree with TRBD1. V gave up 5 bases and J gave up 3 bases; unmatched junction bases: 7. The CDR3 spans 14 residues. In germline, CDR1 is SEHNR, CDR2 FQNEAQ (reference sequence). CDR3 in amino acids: CASSTQGDLYEQYF. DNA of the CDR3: TGTGCCAGCAGCACCCAGGGGGACCTCTACGAGCAGTACTTC.

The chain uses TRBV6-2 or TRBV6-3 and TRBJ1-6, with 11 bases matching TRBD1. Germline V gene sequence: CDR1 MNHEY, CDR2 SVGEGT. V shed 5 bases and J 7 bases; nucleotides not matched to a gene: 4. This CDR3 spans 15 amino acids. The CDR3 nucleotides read TGTGCCAGCAGTGACAGGACAGGGGGCAATTCACCCCTCCACTTT. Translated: CASSDRTGGNSPLHF.

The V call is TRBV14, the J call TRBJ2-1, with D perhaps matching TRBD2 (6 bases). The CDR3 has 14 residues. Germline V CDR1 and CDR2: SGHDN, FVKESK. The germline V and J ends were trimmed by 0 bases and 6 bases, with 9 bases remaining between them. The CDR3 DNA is TGTGCCAGCAGCCAAGATCGGGGGTCCAATGAGCAGTTCTTC. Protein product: CASSQDRGSNEQFF.